This TCR beta chain was identified in a study of vaccination and CD4 T cells after COVID-19. Study-wide context: The control cultures got either a CEFX pool, an HIV-1 Nef pool, or no peptide at all.

Time point defined: late sampling 161 to 241 days after vaccination in a few convalescent patients. The treatment denotes: approximately 9-day PBMC culture with coronavirus spike peptide pools or control peptides (ViraFEST assay). All positive PCR tests were dated between March and December 2020, predating US Alpha, Beta and Delta variants. Cultured CD4+ T-cell DNA underwent Oncomine TCR Beta short-read sequencing. Each CDR3 protein is one row after TCRdb ran MiXCR on the PCR reads. This repertoire shows about 26,000 distinct CDR3 sequences, about 40% found once; its top ten account for roughly 5.6%. This clonotype qualifies as medium-sized. No antigen is known for it. The CDR3 contains 13 residues. In germline, CDR1 is DFQATT, CDR2 SNEGSKA (reference sequence). The germline V and J ends were trimmed by 0 bases and 13 bases, with 18 bases remaining between them. Study-level findings and limits: Median reactive clonotypes, those recognizing SARS-CoV-2, rose from about 22 to 38, not significantly.

The sequence was collected from a human donor who had recovered from COVID-19. This rearrangement joins TRBV20-1 to TRBJ1-2; D unresolved. This sample comprised CD4+ T cells from blood, cultured in vitro, obtained about 7 months after SARS-CoV-2 vaccination. CDR3 nucleotides: TGCAGTGCTAGAGATCCTGAGCCAGGTCTCTTCACCTTC. It encodes CSARDPEPGLFTF.